The 28 T cell receptor beta chains below were found in one sample sequenced in a study of CD8 T cells in ankylosing spondylitis. Study-level points and caveats: A TCR beta motif of fewer than ten highly homologous variants seemed to mark ankylosing spondylitis blood.

TCRdb passed the 5' RACE reads through MiXCR, listing each CDR3 protein once. The repertoire holds around 94,000 distinct CDR3 sequences, roughly 8.8% seen once, with about 31% in the top ten. Antigen specificity for these receptors is unknown. Source material: blood, either unsorted or a sorted T cell fraction (not recorded which). The source is a male donor with ankylosing spondylitis.

The V call is TRBV7-8, the J call TRBJ2-7, with unresolved D. The CDR3 has 13 amino acids. Trimming removed 2 bases from V and 7 bases from J, with 12 bases in between. Germline loops: CDR1 SGHVS, CDR2 FQNEAQ. As DNA, the CDR3 is TGTGCCAGCAGCTTAACTAAAGTCTGGGAGCAGTACTTC. It yields the protein CASSLTKVWEQYF.

The sample holds a few counts of this clonotype. The gene calls are TRBV20-1 and TRBJ2-5; TRBD2 might be the D (5 bases). This CDR3 comprises 16 residues. V was trimmed by 0 bases and J by 3 bases, leaving 17 bases between them. CDR1 and CDR2 (germline): DFQATT, SNEGSKA (reference sequence). DNA of the CDR3: TGCAGTGCTAGAGAAATGGCGGGTTTGACGAAAGAGACCCAGTACTTC. Translated, it gives CSAREMAGLTKETQYF.

V is TRBV7-8 and J is TRBJ1-6, with 7 bases lining up with TRBD1. The V gene's germline CDR1 is SGHVS and CDR2 FQNEAQ. CDR3 length: 15 residues. V was clipped by 4 bases and J by 4 bases; unmatched bases: 4. The CDR3: CASSSTGSYNSPLHF. Here the CDR3 DNA reads TGTGCCAGCAGCTCGACAGGGTCTTATAATTCACCCCTCCACTTT.

This clonotype was found a few times. The V and J genes are TRBV6-5 and TRBJ2-5, with D possibly being TRBD1 (6 bases). This CDR3 has 15 residues. Germline CDR1 MNHEY, CDR2 SVGAGI. The V gene lost 0 bases and the J gene lost 1 base, with 9 bases spanning the gap. This CDR3 reads CASSYSRGSQETQYF. The CDR3 DNA reads as TGTGCCAGCAGTTACTCGAGGGGGTCCCAAGAGACCCAGTACTTC.

As to this clonotype: A single base separates this from a much larger clone, so it may be a read error. In this CDR3 the conserved last residue, phenylalanine or tryptophan, is missing, so a read error is likely. This chain connects TRBV7-9 to TRBJ2-1; D uncertain. This CDR3 comprises 10 residues. CDR1 SEHNR and CDR2 FQNEAQ come from the germline V gene (reference sequence). Trimming took off 1 base at V and 9 bases at J, with 1 base between the two ends. The CDR3 DNA is TGTGCCAGCAGCTTAGTTGAGCAGTTCGTC. It yields the protein CASSLVEQFV.

This clonotype was seen ten or more times. A junction boundary mismatches the germline segment, possibly from a read error. CDR3 in amino acids: CSAETSGSRNEQYF. For the CDR3, the DNA is TGCAGCGCTGAAACTAGCGGGAGTAGGAACGAGCAGTACTTC. The rearrangement joins TRBV29-1 to TRBJ2-7; TRBD2 agrees at 11 bases. CDR1 is SQVTM and CDR2 is ANQGSEA in the germline V gene. The CDR3 covers 14 residues.

This clonotype has ten or more counts. The chain joins TRBV29-1 to TRBJ2-1, with 9 bases that match TRBD2. The CDR3 is made up of 14 amino acids. Per the germline V gene, CDR1 is SQVTM and CDR2 is ANQGSEA. J lost 2 bases, V lost 1 base, and 0 bases had no gene match. The chain's CDR3 is CSVEGGRAYNEQFF. The CDR3 DNA sequence: TGCAGCGTTGAAGGCGGGAGGGCCTACAATGAGCAGTTCTTC.

The table lists this clonotype with a few counts. The chain employs TRBV24-1 and TRBJ2-1; a possible D gene is TRBD2 (6 bases). The CDR3 has 18 residues. Germline V gene data show CDR1 as KGHDR and CDR2 as SFDVKD. Trimming removed 7 bases from V and 5 bases from J, with 26 bases in between. The chain's CDR3 is CATSTRDFGPRWDNEQFF. The CDR3 DNA sequence: TGTGCCACCAGCACCCGGGACTTCGGGCCTCGGTGGGACAATGAGCAGTTCTTC.

The chain recombines TRBV27 with TRBJ2-1; 10 bases agree with TRBD1. CDR1 and CDR2 (germline): MNHEY, SMNVEV (reference sequence). This CDR3 is built from 16 residues. V lost 7 bases and J lost 7; bases outside the gene matches: 13. Written as DNA, the CDR3 is TGTGCCAGCAACTTTATGCCGGGACAGGGGAATAATGAGCAGTTCTTC. Translated: CASNFMPGQGNNEQFF.

The chain links TRBV6-1 to TRBJ1-5, with a possible D match to TRBD1 (5 bases). Deletions cut 2 bases from V and 2 bases from J, with 13 bases between. Germline CDR1 reads MNHNS; CDR2 reads SASEGT. The CDR3 consists of 16 residues. The CDR3 protein is CASSERATEGNQPQHF. The CDR3 DNA follows: TGTGCCAGCAGTGAACGGGCGACAGAAGGCAATCAGCCCCAGCATTTT.

The chain joins TRBV10-3 to TRBJ2-3; TRBD2 matches at 14 bases. The trim removed 6 bases at V and 2 bases at J, leaving 4 bases unmatched. The CDR3 is 16 residues long. The V gene's germline CDR1 is ENHRY and CDR2 SYGVKD. CDR3 sequence (DNA): TGTGCCATCAGGGGACTAGCGGGAGAGGTCACAGATACGCAGTATTTT. This encodes CAIRGLAGEVTDTQYF.

This clonotype is labeled as large (0.1 to 1%). The V gene is TRBV12-3 or TRBV12-4, the J gene TRBJ1-1; 7 bases match TRBD1. This CDR3 region has 15 residues. V shed 4 bases, J shed 5 bases, and the junction held 10 bases outside the gene matches. The CDR3: CASSSRDSWRTEAFF. CDR3 DNA sequence: TGTGCCAGCAGTTCAAGGGACAGTTGGAGAACTGAAGCTTTCTTT.

V is TRBV27 and J is TRBJ2-7, with TRBD2 matching over 11 bases. Looked up from germline, CDR1 is MNHEY and CDR2 is SMNVEV (reference sequence). The CDR3 is 14 amino acids. With 3 bases clipped from V and 6 bases from J, the junction kept 4 bases outside the gene matches. CDR3 nucleotides: TGTGCCAGCAGTTTGGGACTAGCGGCGGGCGAGCAGTACTTC. This encodes CASSLGLAAGEQYF.

The rearrangement links TRBV15 to TRBJ2-1; D call uncertain. The CDR3 contains 15 residues. V lost 0 bases, J lost 6 bases, and 12 bases lay in between. Germline V CDR1 and CDR2: LNHNV, YYDKDF (reference sequence). The CDR3 loop is CATSRDLGSLNEQFF. The CDR3 nucleotides read TGTGCCACCAGCAGAGATCTTGGATCTCTCAATGAGCAGTTCTTC.

This clonotype was recorded a few times. CDR3 DNA sequence: TGTGCCAGCAGCTCCTGGACAGGGCCCTATGGCTACACCTTC. Translated: CASSSWTGPYGYTF. This chain links TRBV7-2 with TRBJ1-2; 8 bases match TRBD1. The V gene end was trimmed by 4 bases and the J gene end by 4 bases; junction bases not matched to a gene: 5. Per germline, CDR1 SGHTA and CDR2 FQGNSA. CDR3 length: 14 residues.

This clonotype was picked up many times. The V gene is TRBV12-3 or TRBV12-4, the J gene TRBJ1-5; D not certain. The CDR3 has 15 amino acids. The germline V and J ends were trimmed by 5 bases and 6 bases, with 17 bases remaining between them. The DNA of the CDR3 is TGTGCCAGCAGTGTCGACTCCTACTTGACTCAGCCCCAGCATTTT. Protein: CASSVDSYLTQPQHF.

Only a few counts were recorded for this clonotype. This chain connects TRBV7-2 to TRBJ2-3; 8 nucleotides align to TRBD1. Trimming took 5 bases from V and 2 from J; bases not matched to a gene: 3. Germline V gene sequence: CDR1 SGHTA, CDR2 FQGNSA. The CDR3 totals 14 residues. The CDR3 sequence: CASSRTGSTDTQYF. CDR3 bases: TGTGCCAGCAGCCGGACAGGGTCCACAGATACGCAGTATTTT.

This clonotype showed up many times. The gene calls are TRBV24-1 and TRBJ1-5; D possibly corresponds to TRBD1 (5 bases). The CDR3 extends over 14 amino acids. Germline V gives CDR1 KGHDR, CDR2 SFDVKD. The V gene lost 5 bases and the J gene lost 0 bases, with 7 bases spanning the gap. The DNA of the CDR3 is TGTGCCACCAGTGCAGGGCTTAGCAATCAGCCCCAGCATTTT. Protein: CATSAGLSNQPQHF.

For the CDR3, the DNA is TGTGCCAGCAGCCCCTCGGGTGAGCAGTTCTTC. It yields the protein CASSPSGEQFF. This chain links TRBV7-9 with TRBJ2-1; D is unresolved. The germline V gene has CDR1 SEHNR and CDR2 FQNEAQ (reference sequence). The CDR3 sequence is 11 residues long. V was shortened by 5 bases and J by 9 bases, with 8 bases between the two germline ends.

V is TRBV5-1 and J is TRBJ2-1; D gene uncertain. V was trimmed by 0 bases and J by 4 bases, leaving 17 bases between them. Per the germline V gene, CDR1 is SGHRS and CDR2 is YFSETQ. The CDR3 is 17 amino acids. The CDR3 DNA is TGCGCCAGCAGCTTGGGGCCCCCAAGTGACGCATACAATGAGCAGTTCTTC. It codes for CASSLGPPSDAYNEQFF.

This clonotype occurred many times. This rearrangement joins TRBV20-1 to TRBJ2-2, with a possible D match to TRBD1 (5 bases). The CDR3 is made up of 13 amino acids. Between the trimmed V and J ends, which lost 5 bases and 0 bases, there was a span of 7 bases. Looked up from germline, CDR1 is DFQATT and CDR2 is SNEGSKA (reference sequence). CDR3 nucleotides: TGCAGTGCTGGGGCATCGAACACCGGGGAGCTGTTTTTT. Residues: CSAGASNTGELFF.

This clonotype was detected many times. J is TRBJ2-2 and V is TRBV29-1; 9 bases align to TRBD1. Per germline, CDR1 SQVTM and CDR2 ANQGSEA. V shed 4 bases, J shed 7 bases, and the junction held 13 bases outside the gene matches. This CDR3 contains 16 residues. This CDR3 reads CSVVEPGTGTFGELFF. In DNA form, the CDR3 reads TGCAGCGTTGTAGAACCTGGGACAGGGACTTTCGGGGAGCTGTTTTTT.

Many counts were recorded for this clonotype. The chain joins TRBV12-3 or TRBV12-4 to TRBJ1-4; 7 nucleotides line up with TRBD1. The CDR3 has 13 amino acids. Unmatched junction bases numbered 11, after V lost 11 bases and J lost 8 bases. The CDR3 DNA reads TGTGCCTCTCGGGACAGTGCCGACGAAAAACTGTTTTTT. Translating it yields CASRDSADEKLFF.

Only a few counts were recorded for this clonotype. This chain uses TRBV11-2 with TRBJ2-5; D might be TRBD2 (6 bases). The germline V and J ends were trimmed by 0 bases and 5 bases, with 13 bases remaining between them. The CDR3 has 15 residues. Germline CDR1 reads SGHAT; CDR2 reads FQNNGV. CDR3 coding DNA: TGTGCCAGCAGCTTAGAAGGGCGGGATTGGGAGACCCAGTACTTC. Translating it yields CASSLEGRDWETQYF. Full variable domain (outside the CDR3, taken from reference TRBV11-2 and TRBJ2-5): EAGVAQSPRYKIIEKRQSVAFWCNPISGHATLYWYQQILGQGPKLLIQFQNNGVVDDSQLPKDRFSAERLKGVDSTLKIQPAKLEDSAVYLCASSLEGRDWETQYFGPGTRLLVL.

This clonotype was counted a few times. The chain uses TRBV4-1 and TRBJ1-2; D is unresolved. Trimming cost V 0 bases and J 3 bases, with 17 bases left between them. The CDR3 totals 17 residues. From germline, CDR1 is MGHRA and CDR2 YSYEKL. CDR3 DNA: TGCGCCAGCAGCCAAGATGAGGAGGGCGAAGCCGACTATGGCTACACCTTC. Protein: CASSQDEEGEADYGYTF.

The rearrangement uses TRBV7-9 and TRBJ2-3; D gene unclear. CDR3 length equals 13 residues. Germline assignment: CDR1 SEHNR and CDR2 FQNEAQ (reference sequence). Trimming took 1 base from V and 5 from J, leaving 7 bases between them. The DNA of the CDR3 is TGTGCCAGCAGCTTAGTGCCGGAAGATACGCAGTATTTT. Translation: CASSLVPEDTQYF. Filled out from reference TRBV7-9 and TRBJ2-3, the complete variable domain reads DTGVSQNPRHKITKRGQNVTFRCDPISEHNRLYWYRQTLGQGPEFLTYFQNEAQLEKSRLLSDRFSAERPKGSFSTLEIQRTEQGDSAMYLCASSLVPEDTQYFGPGTRLTVL.

At least ten counts were recorded for this clonotype. The chain couples TRBV27 to TRBJ1-5; D gene ambiguous. The CDR3 extends over 14 amino acids. CDR1 MNHEY and CDR2 SMNVEV come from the germline V gene (reference sequence). V dropped 0 bases and J dropped 4 bases, with 7 bases sitting between them. CDR3 in DNA: TGTGCCAGCAGTTTATCCGGACGAAATCAGCCCCAGCATTTT. It is translated as CASSLSGRNQPQHF.

The V gene is TRBV2, the J gene TRBJ1-3; unclear D gene. Germline CDR1 SNHLY, CDR2 FYNNEI. The CDR3 is 15 residues long. Trimming pared 4 bases from V and 3 bases from J, leaving 13 bases between. The CDR3 DNA sequence: TGTGCCAGCAGTGCCCGGACGGTTAGTGGAAACACCATATATTTT. This gives the protein CASSARTVSGNTIYF.